This paragraph covers one T cell receptor (beta chain) sequence. Its antigen is as yet unknown. V was pared by 2 bases and J by 6 bases, with 11 bases between. There are 14 residues in the CDR3. From germline, CDR1 is MNHEY and CDR2 SVGAGI. The data belong to a study of Graves' ophthalmopathy and Graves' hyperthyroidism. General study findings and limits: The 13-signature model separated ophthalmopathy from stable hyperthyroidism at approximately 89% sensitivity and about 81% specificity.

The authors amplified TCR beta CDR3 regions, and they did so from RNA transcripts for repertoire sequencing. First-round RT-PCR used HTBI primers; second-round multiplex PCR followed. TCRdb re-analysed the multiplex PCR reads in MiXCR, keeping a single row per CDR3 protein. The sample carries roughly 500,000 distinct CDR3 sequences, approximately 14% recorded once. The chain carries TRBV6-5 and TRBJ1-5; D is ambiguous. Sequencing was done on a sample of blood. This clonotype was obtained from a woman aged 25-40 years with Graves' ophthalmopathy. Here the CDR3 reads CASSYPIIGQPQHF. CDR3 coding DNA: TGTGCCAGCAGTTACCCTATTATTGGTCAGCCCCAGCATTTT.